This T cell receptor beta chain stems from a study of control samples from healthy donors and cancer patients. Assay used: immunoSEQ multiplex PCR; TCRdb lists only in-frame clones, some missing. The data contain about 92,000 clones, around 80% of them singletons. Germline V gene data show CDR1 as KGHDR and CDR2 as SFDVKD. This CDR3 spans 14 amino acids. The V end was cut by 7 bases, the J end by 6 bases, with 16 bases between. The chain carries TRBV24-1 and TRBJ2-3; a possible D gene is TRBD2 (6 bases). The sample taken for sequencing was blood. The receptor was derived from a woman aged 55-69 years in good health. The CDR3 is CATSAYGGSDTQYF. The CDR3 DNA sequence: TGTGCCACCAGCGCCTATGGGGGGTCCGATACGCAGTATTTT.